These T cell receptor beta chains were read from a single sample in a study of blood T cell repertoires in COVID-19. This table comes from immunoSEQ multiplex PCR, and its TCRdb copy is limited to in-frame clones, with some not included. In the table there are under 100,000 clones, about 90% of which are singletons. Sample: peripheral blood. Receptors were obtained from a human donor in a cohort sampled during active COVID-19. Both conserved end residues are part of each CDR3. D genes are given only for firm matches. Expanded clones get a size class; other rows say once, few or many, or leave the size out.

J gene,V gene,CDR3 length,clone size,D gene,CDR3 DNA,CDR3 protein
TRBJ1-2,TRBV27,12,NA,NA,TGTGCCAGCCGGCAGGGTGGCTATGGCTACACCTTC,CASRQGGYGYTF
TRBJ2-2,TRBV10-3,15,NA,TRBD2,TGTGCCATCAGTGCACCGGGACTAAACACCGGGGAGCTGTTTTTT,CAISAPGLNTGELFF
TRBJ2-2,TRBV7-3,15,few,TRBD1,TGTGCCAGCAGCCCGGACAGGGTAGAAACCGGGGAGCTGTTTTTT,CASSPDRVETGELFF
TRBJ2-7,TRBV28,13,NA,NA,TGTGCCAGCAGTCGAGCCCCTTCCTACGAGCAGTACTTC,CASSRAPSYEQYF
TRBJ1-2,TRBV28,13,NA,NA,TGTGCCAGCAGCTTGGGGGCCTCCTATGGCTACACCTTC,CASSLGASYGYTF
TRBJ2-7,TRBV10-3,13,NA,NA,TGTGCCATCAGTGTGGGAGGGGGCTACGAGCAGTACTTC,CAISVGGGYEQYF
TRBJ2-7,TRBV28,15,NA,TRBD2,TGTGCCAGCAGTGCAGCGGGGGCAGGGGCCTACGAGCAGTACTTC,CASSAAGAGAYEQYF
TRBJ2-3,TRBV11-2,17,NA,TRBD2,TGTGCCAGCAGCTTATACGGGGGGGCCGAAAGCACAGATACGCAGTATTTT,CASSLYGGAESTDTQYF
TRBJ2-1,TRBV4-1,17,NA,TRBD1,TGCGCCAGCAGCCCCCGGAGCTCGACAGGGTATCTTAATGAGCAGTTCTTC,CASSPRSSTGYLNEQFF
TRBJ1-2,TRBV28,15,NA,TRBD1,TGTGCCAGCAGTTTTGGAGCGGGACAGGGAGGTGGCTACACCTTC,CASSFGAGQGGGYTF
TRBJ2-2,TRBV21-1,16,NA,NA,TGTGCCAGCAGCAACCAACTATCAGCGAACACCGGGGAGCTGTTTTTT,CASSNQLSANTGELFF
TRBJ2-3,TRBV9,13,NA,NA,TGTGCCAGCAGCGTAAGCGGAGCAGATACGCAGTATTTT,CASSVSGADTQYF
TRBJ2-5,TRBV11-3,15,NA,NA,TGTGCCAGCAGCTTAGGAGGTAGCCCTCGGGAGACCCAGTACTTC,CASSLGGSPRETQYF
TRBJ1-4,TRBV2,14,NA,TRBD1,TGTGCCAGCAGTATACAGGGGGGGTTCGAAAAACTGTTTTTT,CASSIQGGFEKLFF
TRBJ2-3,TRBV19,14,NA,NA,TGTGCCAGTAGTACCAGGACAGCCACAGATACGCAGTATTTT,CASSTRTATDTQYF
TRBJ2-5,TRBV18,14,NA,NA,TGTGCCAGCTCGTCCGACAGCAAAAAGGAGACCCAGTACTTC,CASSSDSKKETQYF
TRBJ2-7,TRBV5-1,14,NA,TRBD2,TGCGCCAGCACGGGGACTAGCGGATCCTACGAGCAGTACTTC,CASTGTSGSYEQYF
TRBJ2-1,TRBV25-1,16,NA,NA,TGTGCCAGCAGTGAACGCCAGGGGGGATCCTACAATGAGCAGTTCTTC,CASSERQGGSYNEQFF
TRBJ2-3,TRBV27,15,NA,NA,TGTGCCAGCAGTTTAGGCCCAAACCCCACAGATACGCAGTATTTT,CASSLGPNPTDTQYF
TRBJ2-2,TRBV11-2,17,once,TRBD2,TGTGCCAGCAGCTTATTAAGGAGCGGGAGTGTCACCGGGGAGCTGTTTTTT,CASSLLRSGSVTGELFF
TRBJ2-1,TRBV25-1,15,NA,TRBD2,TGTGCCAGCAGTGAATGGACTAGCGGGGGTAATGAGCAGTTCTTC,CASSEWTSGGNEQFF
TRBJ2-1,TRBV28,15,NA,TRBD2,TGTGCCAGCACCGAGGGCCTAGCGGGCCTCAGGGAGCAGTTCTTC,CASTEGLAGLREQFF
TRBJ2-1,TRBV7-9,13,NA,NA,TGTGCCAGCAGCTTAGTGGGACTTAAAGAGCAGTTCTTC,CASSLVGLKEQFF
TRBJ2-7,TRBV7-8,19,NA,TRBD1,TGTGCCAGCAGCGACAGTGGGGCCGGGACAGGGGGCGCGGATTACGAGCAGTACTTC,CASSDSGAGTGGADYEQYF
TRBJ1-2,TRBV7-2,14,NA,NA,TGTGCCAGCAGCTTAAATAAAGAGATCGAGGGCTACACCTTC,CASSLNKEIEGYTF
TRBJ2-7,TRBV2,14,once,TRBD1,TGTGCCAGCAGTGACGGGACAGACCCCTACGAGCAGTACTTC,CASSDGTDPYEQYF
TRBJ2-2,TRBV27,15,NA,NA,TGTGCCAGCAGGCCCCGGGACACTGACACCGGGGAGCTGTTTTTT,CASRPRDTDTGELFF
TRBJ1-2,TRBV3-1/TRBV3-2,14,NA,TRBD1,TGTGCCAGCAGCCACGACAGGGTGGTTGCTGGCTACACCTTC,CASSHDRVVAGYTF
TRBJ2-3,TRBV6-5,16,NA,TRBD2,TGTGCCAGCAGTTACCTTAGCGGGAGTGCGACAGATACGCAGTATTTT,CASSYLSGSATDTQYF
TRBJ1-4,TRBV6-1,13,NA,NA,TGTGCCAGCAGTGAAGGGACAGTGGGTAAACTGTTTTTT,CASSEGTVGKLFF
TRBJ1-2,TRBV7-9,14,NA,NA,TGTGCCAGCAGCTTGGGGGAGGTCCTCTATGGCTACACCTTC,CASSLGEVLYGYTF
TRBJ1-1,TRBV28,14,NA,TRBD1,TGTGCCAGCAGCCCGGACAGGGCGGACACTGAAGCTTTCTTT,CASSPDRADTEAFF
TRBJ2-3,TRBV28,15,NA,TRBD1,TGTGCCAGCAGAACGGACAGGGGTAGCACAGATACGCAGTATTTT,CASRTDRGSTDTQYF
TRBJ1-2,TRBV13,14,once,TRBD1,TGTGCCAGCAGCTTGGGCAGGGGGCAAGATGGCTACACCTTC,CASSLGRGQDGYTF
TRBJ2-5,TRBV6-5,14,few,TRBD1,TGTGCCAGCAGCACGACAGGGGGGGCGGAGACCCAGTACTTC,CASSTTGGAETQYF
TRBJ1-5,TRBV9,14,few,TRBD1,TGTGCCAGCAGCTTCACAGGGGACAATCAGCCCCAGCATTTT,CASSFTGDNQPQHF
TRBJ2-2,TRBV5-1,17,NA,TRBD2,TGCGCCAGCAGCTCCCCTAGCGGGTATTCGAACACCGGGGAGCTGTTTTTT,CASSSPSGYSNTGELFF